The entry below gives a single T cell receptor (beta chain) sequence along with its context. Antigen unknown. V dropped 6 bases and J dropped 6; count of bases not matched to a gene: 7. CDR3 length: 13 amino acids. Germline lookup yields CDR1 LNHDA and CDR2 SQIVND (reference sequence). The data are from a study of cytotoxic CD8 clonotypes in ibrutinib-treated CLL. On the study more broadly: Results showed some 25 partial and 2 complete responses; following median around 73 months, around 15 remained remitted, about 12 advanced. The taking of response samples occurred after a median roughly twelve months of treatment, with a range of 6 to 36. Study-level points and caveats: Clonality went up at ibrutinib response and then declined back toward baseline at progression. Patients had baseline clonality above age-matched healthy donors, and this clonality moved with circulating CD8+ T-cell counts.

Only in-frame clones appear in the TCRdb table, and some are missing; sequencing was by immunoSEQ multiplex PCR. The sample shows 300,000 to 400,000 clones, 67% of them seen only once. This specimen was PBMCs, taken after 36 months of ibrutinib treatment. This TCR was sampled from a human donor with chronic lymphocytic leukemia. This chain joins TRBV19 and TRBJ1-2; 7 bases line up with TRBD1. This CDR3 reads CASRGGRPNGYTF. As DNA, the CDR3 is TGTGCCAGTAGAGGGGGCCGCCCCAATGGCTACACCTTC.